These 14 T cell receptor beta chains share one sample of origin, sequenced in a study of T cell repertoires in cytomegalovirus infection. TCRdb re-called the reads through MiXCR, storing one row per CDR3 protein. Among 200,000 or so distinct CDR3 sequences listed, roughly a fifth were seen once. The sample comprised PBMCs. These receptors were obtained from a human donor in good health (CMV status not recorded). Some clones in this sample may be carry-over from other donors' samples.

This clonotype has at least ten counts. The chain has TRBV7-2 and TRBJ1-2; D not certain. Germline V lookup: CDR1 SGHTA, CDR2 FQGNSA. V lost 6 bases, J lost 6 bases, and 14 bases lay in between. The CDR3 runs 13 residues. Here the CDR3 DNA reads TGTGCCAGCAGGCTTAGTACGGGAGATGGCTACACCTTC. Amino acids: CASRLSTGDGYTF.

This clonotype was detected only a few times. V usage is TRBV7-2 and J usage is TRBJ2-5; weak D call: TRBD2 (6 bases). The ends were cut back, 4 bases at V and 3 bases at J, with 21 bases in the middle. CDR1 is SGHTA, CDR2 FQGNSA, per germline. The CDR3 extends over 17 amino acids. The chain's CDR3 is CASSSLFAGTSEETQYF. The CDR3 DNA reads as TGTGCCAGCAGCTCACTATTTGCCGGGACTTCAGAAGAGACCCAGTACTTC.

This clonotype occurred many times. The CDR3 DNA follows: TGTGCCAGCAGCTTTGGGAGGATAAATGAGCAGTTCTTC. Its protein product is CASSFGRINEQFF. The rearrangement links TRBV5-5 to TRBJ2-1; possible D gene TRBD2, 6 bases. Trimming cost V 2 bases and J 7 bases, with 10 bases left between them. The V gene's germline CDR1 is SGHKS and CDR2 YYEKEE (reference sequence). The CDR3 consists of 13 residues.

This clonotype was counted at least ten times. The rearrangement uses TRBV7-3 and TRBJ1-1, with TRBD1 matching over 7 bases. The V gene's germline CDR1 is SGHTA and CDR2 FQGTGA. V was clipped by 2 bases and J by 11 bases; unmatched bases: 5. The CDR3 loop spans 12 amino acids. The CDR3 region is CASSLDTGEAFF. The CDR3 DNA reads TGTGCCAGCAGCTTAGATACAGGGGAGGCTTTCTTT.

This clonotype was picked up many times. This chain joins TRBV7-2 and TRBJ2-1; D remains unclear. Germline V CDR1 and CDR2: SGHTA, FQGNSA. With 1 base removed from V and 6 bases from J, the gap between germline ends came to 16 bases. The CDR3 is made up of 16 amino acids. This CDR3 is CASSLEAQLHGNEQFF. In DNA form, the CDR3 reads TGTGCCAGCAGCTTAGAGGCTCAACTTCACGGCAATGAGCAGTTCTTC.

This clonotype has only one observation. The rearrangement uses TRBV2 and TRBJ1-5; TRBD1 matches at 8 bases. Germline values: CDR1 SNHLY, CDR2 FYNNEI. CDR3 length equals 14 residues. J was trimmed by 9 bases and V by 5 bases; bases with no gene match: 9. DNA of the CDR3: TGTGCCAGCAGTCAGACAGGGGATGTGATGCCCCAGCATTTT. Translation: CASSQTGDVMPQHF.

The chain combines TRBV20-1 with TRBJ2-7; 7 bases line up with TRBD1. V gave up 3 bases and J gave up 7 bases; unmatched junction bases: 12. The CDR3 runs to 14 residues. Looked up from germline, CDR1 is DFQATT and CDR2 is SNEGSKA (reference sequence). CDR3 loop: CSARKGGYSEEQYF. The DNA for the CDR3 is TGCAGTGCTAGGAAAGGGGGCTACTCGGAAGAGCAGTACTTC.

CDR3 region: CASSLKGGTSGLEQYF. CDR3 nucleotide sequence: TGTGCCAGCAGCTTGAAAGGTGGGACTAGCGGGCTTGAGCAGTACTTC. The chain is built from TRBV7-2 and TRBJ2-7, with TRBD2 matching 12 bases. The germline CDR1 and CDR2 sequences are SGHTA and FQGNSA. The CDR3 covers 16 residues. V was pared by 3 bases and J by 7 bases, with 10 bases of the junction left unmatched.

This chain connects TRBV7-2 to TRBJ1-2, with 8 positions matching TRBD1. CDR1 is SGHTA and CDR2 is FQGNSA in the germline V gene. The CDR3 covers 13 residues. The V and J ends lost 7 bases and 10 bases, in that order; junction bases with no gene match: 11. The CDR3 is CASTESGQALYTF. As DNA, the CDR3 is TGTGCCAGCACCGAGTCGGGACAGGCCCTCTACACCTTC.

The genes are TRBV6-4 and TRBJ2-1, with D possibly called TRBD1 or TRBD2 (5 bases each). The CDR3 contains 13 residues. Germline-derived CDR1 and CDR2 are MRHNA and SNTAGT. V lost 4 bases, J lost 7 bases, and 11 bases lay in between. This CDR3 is CASSVWDGNEQFF. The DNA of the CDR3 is TGTGCCAGCAGTGTATGGGACGGTAATGAGCAGTTCTTC.

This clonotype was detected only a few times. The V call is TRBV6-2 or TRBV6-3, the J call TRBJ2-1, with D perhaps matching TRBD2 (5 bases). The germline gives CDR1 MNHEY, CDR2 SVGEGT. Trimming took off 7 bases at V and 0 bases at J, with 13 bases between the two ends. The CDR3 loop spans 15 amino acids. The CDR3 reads CASTYSRDSYNEQFF. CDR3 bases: TGTGCCAGCACATACTCCCGGGACTCCTACAATGAGCAGTTCTTC.

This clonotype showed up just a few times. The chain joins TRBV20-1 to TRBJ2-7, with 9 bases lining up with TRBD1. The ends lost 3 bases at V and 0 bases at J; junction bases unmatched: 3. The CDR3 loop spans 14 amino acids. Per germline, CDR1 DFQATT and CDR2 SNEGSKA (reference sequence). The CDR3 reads CSASGTGSSYEQYF. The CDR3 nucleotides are TGCAGTGCTAGCGGGACAGGGAGCTCCTACGAGCAGTACTTC.

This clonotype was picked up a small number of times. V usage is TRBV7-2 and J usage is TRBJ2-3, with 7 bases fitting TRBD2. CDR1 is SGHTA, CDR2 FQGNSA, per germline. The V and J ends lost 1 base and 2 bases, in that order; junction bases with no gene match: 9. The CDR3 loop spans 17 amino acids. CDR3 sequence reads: CASSLGYGGSYTDTQYF. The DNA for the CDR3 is TGTGCCAGCAGCTTAGGTTACGGGGGGTCCTACACAGATACGCAGTATTTT.

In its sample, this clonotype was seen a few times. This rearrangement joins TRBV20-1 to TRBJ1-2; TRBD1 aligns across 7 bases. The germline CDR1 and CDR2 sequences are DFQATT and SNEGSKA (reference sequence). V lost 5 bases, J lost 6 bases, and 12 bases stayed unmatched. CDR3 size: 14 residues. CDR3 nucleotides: TGCAGTGCTCCGACAGGGAATCATCGTCATGGCTACACCTTC. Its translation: CSAPTGNHRHGYTF.